This T cell receptor (beta chain) originates from a study of shared clonotypes between healthy human individuals. Trimming took 8 bases from V and 5 from J; bases not matched to a gene: 12. The CDR3 totals 15 residues. Looked up from germline, CDR1 is MDHEN and CDR2 is SYDVKM. Broader study findings: Rarefaction curves obtained for sorted subsets showed sequencing incomplete despite large depth. Collection of samples was limited to blood; tissue repertoires likely differ.

A remark on this clone: Its specificity is unknown.

Produced via immunoSEQ multiplex PCR; TCRdb's table is partial and in-frame only. Of about 1.1 million clones in the sample, 60% to 85% are singletons; the top ten hold roughly 0.83%. Donors were healthy HIV-negative adults without recently reported acute infections or vaccinations. Sample: memory CD4+ T cells from PBMCs. Subset denoted: CD45RA-negative fraction. The TCR comes from a man between 18 and 35 years old in good health. Some clones in this sample may be carry-over from other donors' samples. The rearrangement joins TRBV28 to TRBJ2-5; 9 nucleotides align to TRBD2. The CDR3 region has the DNA TGTGCCAGCCGACTAGCGGCCGGGGGGAGGGAGACCCAGTACTTC. Amino acid sequence: CASRLAAGGRETQYF.